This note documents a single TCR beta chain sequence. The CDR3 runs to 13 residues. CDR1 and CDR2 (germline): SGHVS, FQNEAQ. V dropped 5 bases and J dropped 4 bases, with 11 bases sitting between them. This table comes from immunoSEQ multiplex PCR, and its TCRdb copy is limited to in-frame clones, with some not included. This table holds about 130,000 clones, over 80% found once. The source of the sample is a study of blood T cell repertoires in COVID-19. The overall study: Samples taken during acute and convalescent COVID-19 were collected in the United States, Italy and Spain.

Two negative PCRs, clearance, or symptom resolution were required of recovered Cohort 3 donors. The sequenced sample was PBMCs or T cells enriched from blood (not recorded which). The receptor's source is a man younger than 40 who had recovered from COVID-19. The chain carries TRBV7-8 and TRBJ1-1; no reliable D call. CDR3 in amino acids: CASSGPAATEAFF. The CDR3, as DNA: TGTGCCAGCAGCGGGCCGGCCGCCACTGAAGCTTTCTTT.